This TCR beta chain derives from a study of vaccination effects on CD4 cells after COVID-19. Worth noting for this clone: Its antigen is not known.

Libraries were prepared by immunoSEQ multiplex PCR; TCRdb keeps only in-frame clonotypes and omits some of them. Of nearly 30,000 clones in the sample, roughly 80% were seen once. Per the germline V gene, CDR1 is SGHVS and CDR2 is FQNEAQ. V was trimmed by 8 bases and J by 1 base, leaving 14 bases between them. There are 14 residues in the CDR3. ViraFEST expansion of antigen-specific CD4+ T cells with viral peptide pools preceded sequencing. Isolating CD4+ T cells followed approximately nine days of culture. Participants got two doses of BNT162b2 or mRNA-1273 vaccine. Source: CD4+ T cells from PBMCs cultured with HCoV-229E spike peptides, taken after COVID-19 vaccination. The rearrangement joins TRBV7-8 to TRBJ1-1; the D gene is possibly TRBD1 (5 bases). The TCR was taken from a human donor who received a COVID-19 vaccine. CDR3 in amino acids: CASSPRGGNTEAFF. CDR3 DNA sequence: TGTGCCAGCTCCCCCCGCGGGGGGAACACTGAAGCTTTCTTT.